This is a list of T cell receptor beta chains from one sample in a study of T-cell memory formation after mild COVID-19. TCRdb re-derived calls from the 5' RACE reads in MiXCR, one entry per CDR3 protein. Found here are roughly 500,000 distinct CDR3 sequences, over 20% of them singletons; the top ten hold about an eighth. The sequenced material came from PBMCs or a T cell subset sorted from them (not recorded which). The receptors were sampled from an adult woman who had mild COVID-19 (a few samples of this study predate the infection). Cell type and time point are not known. Each CDR3 is given with its conserved first and last residue. A D gene is named only where the DNA matches it firmly. Size tells how often a clone was seen (once, few, many) or the class of an expanded clone, and some rows leave it out.

v_call: TRBV20-1
j_call: TRBJ2-5
d_call: .
cdr3_length: 14
clone_size: .
cdr3_nt: TGCAGTGCTAGTTCAGTAGGCCTAGAGGAGACCCAGTACTTC
cdr3_aa: CSASSVGLEETQYF

v_call: TRBV27
j_call: TRBJ2-7
d_call: .
cdr3_length: 14
clone_size: .
cdr3_nt: TGTGCCAGCAGTTTATTAGGGACGAGGGGAGAGCAGTACTTC
cdr3_aa: CASSLLGTRGEQYF

v_call: TRBV7-2
j_call: TRBJ1-5
d_call: .
cdr3_length: 15
clone_size: .
cdr3_nt: TGTGCCAGCAGCCCAGGGACTTACCCGGGGGAGCCCCAGCATTTT
cdr3_aa: CASSPGTYPGEPQHF

v_call: TRBV9
j_call: TRBJ2-7
d_call: .
cdr3_length: 16
clone_size: .
cdr3_nt: TGTGCCAGCAGCTCACGGGCCCGAGGCTCTGTTTGGGAGCAGTACTTC
cdr3_aa: CASSSRARGSVWEQYF

v_call: TRBV19
j_call: TRBJ2-4
d_call: .
cdr3_length: 12
clone_size: once
cdr3_nt: TGTGCCAGTAGTATAGGAGACTCCCGGGCAAACTTC
cdr3_aa: CASSIGDSRANF

v_call: TRBV6-1
j_call: TRBJ2-3
d_call: TRBD2
cdr3_length: 15
clone_size: many
cdr3_nt: TGTGCCAGCAGTAGACTAGCGGGGGAAGAGGATACGCAGTATTTT
cdr3_aa: CASSRLAGEEDTQYF

v_call: TRBV7-3
j_call: TRBJ1-1
d_call: TRBD1
cdr3_length: 14
clone_size: .
cdr3_nt: TGTGCCAGCAGCTTCCGGGACAGTTCCACTGAAGCTTTCTTT
cdr3_aa: CASSFRDSSTEAFF

v_call: TRBV6-5
j_call: TRBJ2-7
d_call: .
cdr3_length: 13
clone_size: few
cdr3_nt: TGTGCCAGCAGTCAAAGACCCCCCTACGAGCAGTACTTC
cdr3_aa: CASSQRPPYEQYF

v_call: TRBV5-6
j_call: TRBJ1-4
d_call: TRBD1
cdr3_length: 16
clone_size: .
cdr3_nt: TGTGCCAGCAGCGGGGGGACAGGGATGATTACCGAAAAACTGTTTTTT
cdr3_aa: CASSGGTGMITEKLFF

v_call: TRBV5-5
j_call: TRBJ2-1
d_call: TRBD1
cdr3_length: 14
clone_size: few
cdr3_nt: TGTGCCAGCAGCTTGGACAGGGGATTCAATGAGCAGTTCTTC
cdr3_aa: CASSLDRGFNEQFF

v_call: TRBV7-2
j_call: TRBJ1-2
d_call: .
cdr3_length: 16
clone_size: .
cdr3_nt: TGTGCCAGCAGGAAGCGAGGGCAGGACCCCACATATGGCTACACCTTC
cdr3_aa: CASRKRGQDPTYGYTF

v_call: TRBV10-3
j_call: TRBJ1-6
d_call: TRBD1
cdr3_length: 14
clone_size: few
cdr3_nt: TGTGCCATCAGTGATGGACAGGCGGGCTCACCCCTCCACTTT
cdr3_aa: CAISDGQAGSPLHF

v_call: TRBV5-5
j_call: TRBJ2-7
d_call: .
cdr3_length: 14
clone_size: .
cdr3_nt: TGTGCCAGCAGCTTGGGGACACCCCCCTACGAGCAGTACTTC
cdr3_aa: CASSLGTPPYEQYF

v_call: TRBV2
j_call: TRBJ2-7
d_call: .
cdr3_length: 11
clone_size: many
cdr3_nt: TGTGCCAGCAGTGGCTCCTACGAGCAGTACTTC
cdr3_aa: CASSGSYEQYF

v_call: TRBV2
j_call: TRBJ2-2
d_call: .
cdr3_length: 14
clone_size: .
cdr3_nt: TGTGCCAGCAGTGAAAGGGAGCACACCGGGGAGCTGTTTTTT
cdr3_aa: CASSEREHTGELFF

v_call: TRBV25-1
j_call: TRBJ1-2
d_call: TRBD1
cdr3_length: 13
clone_size: .
cdr3_nt: TGTGCCAGCAAACCGCGGGACAGGGCCGGCTACACCTTC
cdr3_aa: CASKPRDRAGYTF

v_call: TRBV5-1
j_call: TRBJ1-6
d_call: .
cdr3_length: 12
clone_size: .
cdr3_nt: TGCGCCAGCAGCCCTAATGATTCACCCCTCCACTTT
cdr3_aa: CASSPNDSPLHF

v_call: TRBV5-5
j_call: TRBJ1-1
d_call: TRBD1
cdr3_length: 17
clone_size: .
cdr3_nt: TGTGCCAGCAGATCGCTAAGGAAGGACAGGGGGAACACTGAAGCTTTCTTT
cdr3_aa: CASRSLRKDRGNTEAFF

v_call: TRBV24-1
j_call: TRBJ2-5
d_call: TRBD1
cdr3_length: 16
clone_size: .
cdr3_nt: TGTGCCACCAGTGATTCCGGGACAGGGGGCGCAGAGACCCAGTACTTC
cdr3_aa: CATSDSGTGGAETQYF

v_call: TRBV29-1
j_call: TRBJ1-2
d_call: .
cdr3_length: 10
clone_size: few
cdr3_nt: TGCAGCGTTGGGGGAGTGGGCTACACCTTC
cdr3_aa: CSVGGVGYTF

v_call: TRBV7-2
j_call: TRBJ2-5
d_call: .
cdr3_length: 14
clone_size: .
cdr3_nt: TGTGCCAGCAGCCCTCCGGGGGGCCGGGAGACCCAGTACTTC
cdr3_aa: CASSPPGGRETQYF

v_call: TRBV19
j_call: TRBJ2-3
d_call: .
cdr3_length: 12
clone_size: many
cdr3_nt: TGTGCCAGTAGTGTTCCGGGGGATACGCAGTATTTT
cdr3_aa: CASSVPGDTQYF

v_call: TRBV20-1
j_call: TRBJ1-2
d_call: .
cdr3_length: 12
clone_size: few
cdr3_nt: TGCAGTGACCTCAACCGTACCTATGGCTACACCTTC
cdr3_aa: CSDLNRTYGYTF

v_call: TRBV20-1
j_call: TRBJ2-2
d_call: .
cdr3_length: 14
clone_size: few
cdr3_nt: TGCAGTGCTAGTGAATCGGGAGTGCCCGGGGAGCTGTTTTTT
cdr3_aa: CSASESGVPGELFF

v_call: TRBV7-9
j_call: TRBJ2-7
d_call: TRBD1
cdr3_length: 15
clone_size: .
cdr3_nt: TGTGCCAGCAATGGACAGGGAGAACGAGCCTACGAGCAGTACTTC
cdr3_aa: CASNGQGERAYEQYF

v_call: TRBV30
j_call: TRBJ2-7
d_call: TRBD2
cdr3_length: 11
clone_size: .
cdr3_nt: TGTGCCTGGACTAGCGGGGGAATCAAGTACTTC
cdr3_aa: CAWTSGGIKYF

v_call: TRBV4-1
j_call: TRBJ2-7
d_call: TRBD1
cdr3_length: 16
clone_size: many
cdr3_nt: TGCGCCAGCAGCCTCCAGCAGCAGGGGGAACTCTACGAGCAGTACTTC
cdr3_aa: CASSLQQQGELYEQYF

v_call: TRBV29-1
j_call: TRBJ2-7
d_call: .
cdr3_length: 11
clone_size: many
cdr3_nt: TGCAGCGTCGTCAGGGTAGACGAGCAGTACTTC
cdr3_aa: CSVVRVDEQYF

v_call: TRBV9
j_call: TRBJ2-1
d_call: TRBD2
cdr3_length: 16
clone_size: few
cdr3_nt: TGTGCCAGCAGCGTTCTAGCGGGAGGGTCCTACAATGAGCAGTTCTTC
cdr3_aa: CASSVLAGGSYNEQFF

v_call: TRBV6-6
j_call: TRBJ1-6
d_call: .
cdr3_length: 12
clone_size: .
cdr3_nt: TGTGCCAGCTCGGCCGGTAATTCACCCCTCCACTTT
cdr3_aa: CASSAGNSPLHF

v_call: TRBV14
j_call: TRBJ2-3
d_call: .
cdr3_length: 16
clone_size: .
cdr3_nt: TGTGCCAGCAGCCAGGGAAACAGGCCGATCACAGATACGCAGTATTTT
cdr3_aa: CASSQGNRPITDTQYF

v_call: TRBV6-1
j_call: TRBJ2-2
d_call: TRBD2
cdr3_length: 16
clone_size: few
cdr3_nt: TGTGCCAGCAGTGAAGCCCCGGGGGGGAACACCGGGGAGCTGTTTTTT
cdr3_aa: CASSEAPGGNTGELFF

v_call: TRBV12-3/TRBV12-4
j_call: TRBJ2-2
d_call: TRBD2
cdr3_length: 14
clone_size: .
cdr3_nt: TGTGCCAGCAGTTTGGGACTAGCGACCGGGGAGCTGTTTTTT
cdr3_aa: CASSLGLATGELFF

v_call: TRBV5-1
j_call: TRBJ2-6
d_call: .
cdr3_length: 15
clone_size: .
cdr3_nt: TGCGCCAGCAGCACCTCCCACTCTGGGGCCAACGTCCTGACTTTC
cdr3_aa: CASSTSHSGANVLTF

v_call: TRBV7-2
j_call: TRBJ1-1
d_call: .
cdr3_length: 15
clone_size: .
cdr3_nt: TGTGCCAGCAGCTGGCGACAGACAACTAACACTGAAGCTTTCTTT
cdr3_aa: CASSWRQTTNTEAFF

v_call: TRBV25-1
j_call: TRBJ2-5
d_call: .
cdr3_length: 14
clone_size: few
cdr3_nt: TGTGCCAGCAGTGAATTCCCGGGTCGGGAGACCCAGTACTTC
cdr3_aa: CASSEFPGRETQYF

v_call: TRBV24-1
j_call: TRBJ2-4
d_call: TRBD2
cdr3_length: 15
clone_size: few
cdr3_nt: TGTGCCACCAGTGTGACAGGAGCGGGGGTGGACATTCAGTACTTC
cdr3_aa: CATSVTGAGVDIQYF

v_call: TRBV12-3/TRBV12-4
j_call: TRBJ2-3
d_call: TRBD2
cdr3_length: 13
clone_size: few
cdr3_nt: TGTGCCAGCGGGACGGGGGGGACAGATACGCAGTATTTT
cdr3_aa: CASGTGGTDTQYF

v_call: TRBV5-1
j_call: TRBJ1-2
d_call: .
cdr3_length: 12
clone_size: .
cdr3_nt: TGCGCCAGCAGCTTGGAGGGGGGCGCATACACCTTC
cdr3_aa: CASSLEGGAYTF

v_call: TRBV12-3/TRBV12-4
j_call: TRBJ2-1
d_call: TRBD1
cdr3_length: 15
clone_size: few
cdr3_nt: TGTGCCAGCAGGGCCGGGACAGGGGTCGGGAATGAGCAGTTCTTC
cdr3_aa: CASRAGTGVGNEQFF

v_call: TRBV6-5
j_call: TRBJ2-7
d_call: .
cdr3_length: 13
clone_size: few
cdr3_nt: TGTGCCAGCACCGCCCCTGCCTCCTACGAGCAGTACTTC
cdr3_aa: CASTAPASYEQYF

v_call: TRBV12-3/TRBV12-4
j_call: TRBJ1-5
d_call: TRBD1
cdr3_length: 18
clone_size: .
cdr3_nt: TGTGCCAGCAGTTTACAGGGTAGGGCAGGGGGCAGCAATCAGCCCCAGCATTTT
cdr3_aa: CASSLQGRAGGSNQPQHF

v_call: TRBV5-6
j_call: TRBJ2-7
d_call: .
cdr3_length: 13
clone_size: few
cdr3_nt: TGTGCCAGCAGCCTCAGGGGACGCTACGAGCAGTACTTC
cdr3_aa: CASSLRGRYEQYF

v_call: TRBV20-1
j_call: TRBJ1-2
d_call: .
cdr3_length: 14
clone_size: .
cdr3_nt: TGCAGTGCTCTTACAACCGTCGGGAACTATGGCTACACCTTC
cdr3_aa: CSALTTVGNYGYTF

v_call: TRBV11-2
j_call: TRBJ2-5
d_call: TRBD2
cdr3_length: 18
clone_size: many
cdr3_nt: TGTGCCAGCAGCTGGAAACTGGGCCTAGCGGGAAGGATTGAGACCCAGTACTTC
cdr3_aa: CASSWKLGLAGRIETQYF

v_call: TRBV6-1
j_call: TRBJ1-1
d_call: TRBD1
cdr3_length: 16
clone_size: .
cdr3_nt: TGTGCCAGCACATCCTATGGACAGGGAAGGAACACTGAAGCTTTCTTT
cdr3_aa: CASTSYGQGRNTEAFF

v_call: TRBV15
j_call: TRBJ2-3
d_call: TRBD2
cdr3_length: 18
clone_size: few
cdr3_nt: TGTGCCACCAGCAGAGACCGGACTAGCGGGAGTTCGACAGATACGCAGTATTTT
cdr3_aa: CATSRDRTSGSSTDTQYF

v_call: TRBV27
j_call: TRBJ2-7
d_call: TRBD1
cdr3_length: 13
clone_size: .
cdr3_nt: TGTGCCAGCCGGGACAGGGTATCGGACGAGCAGTACTTC
cdr3_aa: CASRDRVSDEQYF

v_call: TRBV5-1
j_call: TRBJ1-6
d_call: TRBD1
cdr3_length: 15
clone_size: .
cdr3_nt: TGCGCCAGCAGCTTCCTGGACAGGGATGATTCACCCCTCCACTTT
cdr3_aa: CASSFLDRDDSPLHF

v_call: TRBV6-1
j_call: TRBJ1-1
d_call: .
cdr3_length: 14
clone_size: many
cdr3_nt: TGTGCCAGCAATTATGAGCGGCATTGGACTGAAGCTTTCTTT
cdr3_aa: CASNYERHWTEAFF

v_call: TRBV7-8
j_call: TRBJ2-5
d_call: TRBD1
cdr3_length: 17
clone_size: many
cdr3_nt: TGTGCCAGCAGCAGACTAGGACAGGGGGTCTTGGAAGAGACCCAGTACTTC
cdr3_aa: CASSRLGQGVLEETQYF

v_call: TRBV5-1
j_call: TRBJ2-7
d_call: .
cdr3_length: 16
clone_size: few
cdr3_nt: TGCGCCAGCAGCGGGGAACTAGCTGCTCGTACCTACGAGCAGTACTTC
cdr3_aa: CASSGELAARTYEQYF

v_call: TRBV4-1
j_call: TRBJ2-1
d_call: .
cdr3_length: 15
clone_size: .
cdr3_nt: TGCGCCAGCAGCGAGGACTCCAGCTCCTACAATGAGCAGTTCTTC
cdr3_aa: CASSEDSSSYNEQFF

v_call: TRBV19
j_call: TRBJ2-5
d_call: .
cdr3_length: 13
clone_size: .
cdr3_nt: TGTGCCAGTAGGCAGACAGGCCAAGAGACCCAGTACTTC
cdr3_aa: CASRQTGQETQYF

v_call: TRBV5-1
j_call: TRBJ2-1
d_call: .
cdr3_length: 15
clone_size: .
cdr3_nt: TGCGCCAGCAGCTCGGGAGCAGATTCCTACAATGAGCAGTTCTTC
cdr3_aa: CASSSGADSYNEQFF

v_call: TRBV15
j_call: TRBJ1-1
d_call: .
cdr3_length: 14
clone_size: .
cdr3_nt: TGTGCCACCAGAAACGGGGCCATCATCACTGAAGCTTTCTTT
cdr3_aa: CATRNGAIITEAFF

v_call: TRBV11-3
j_call: TRBJ2-5
d_call: TRBD2
cdr3_length: 17
clone_size: few
cdr3_nt: TGTGCCAGCAGCTGGGGACTAGCGGTTTTAGGGAGGGAGACCCAGTACTTC
cdr3_aa: CASSWGLAVLGRETQYF

v_call: TRBV6-5
j_call: TRBJ2-1
d_call: TRBD2
cdr3_length: 18
clone_size: few
cdr3_nt: TGTGCCAGCAGTTACTCTGGGACTAGCGGGAGGGCCCGCAATGAGCAGTTCTTC
cdr3_aa: CASSYSGTSGRARNEQFF

v_call: TRBV5-1
j_call: TRBJ1-1
d_call: TRBD1
cdr3_length: 15
clone_size: .
cdr3_nt: TGCGCCAGCAGCTTAGAGGGACAGCCGTACACTGAAGCTTTCTTT
cdr3_aa: CASSLEGQPYTEAFF

v_call: TRBV20-1
j_call: TRBJ2-2
d_call: .
cdr3_length: 14
clone_size: .
cdr3_nt: TGCAGTGCTTTGTTGGGCTCCTCGGGCGGGGAGCTGTTTTTT
cdr3_aa: CSALLGSSGGELFF